Listed below are T cell receptor beta chains from one sample, sequenced in a study of blood T cell repertoires in COVID-19. Only in-frame clones appear in the TCRdb table, and some are missing; sequencing was by immunoSEQ multiplex PCR. Among 350,000 or so clones listed, approximately 90% were seen once. Sequencing used peripheral blood. These receptors were taken from a woman in her sixties or seventies with COVID-19, enrolled during active disease. CDR3s include the opening cysteine and the closing phenylalanine or tryptophan. D genes are given only for firm matches. Rows may omit the clone size; those that give it use once, few, many or a size class.

clone_size j_call cdr3_length d_call v_call cdr3_nt cdr3_aa
NA TRBJ1-3 15 NA TRBV27 TGTGCCAGCAGTTCCCTAGGGAGCTCTGGAAACACCATATATTTT CASSSLGSSGNTIYF
once TRBJ1-5 16 TRBD1 TRBV2 TGTGCCAGCAGTAAGACAGGGGAGCGACGCAATCAGCCCCAGCATTTT CASSKTGERRNQPQHF
once TRBJ1-1 12 NA TRBV12-2 TGTGCAAGTCGCTTAGCGCAGGTGGAAGCTTTCTTT CASRLAQVEAFF
NA TRBJ1-2 15 TRBD1 TRBV11-2 TGTGCCAGCAGTCGAACCGGGACAGGGGATTATGGCTACACCTTC CASSRTGTGDYGYTF
once TRBJ1-1 15 TRBD1 TRBV28 TGTGCCAGCAGTTTTGGGACAGGGAGGGCCCCTGAAGCTTTCTTT CASSFGTGRAPEAFF
NA TRBJ1-1 12 TRBD1 TRBV6-5 TGTGCCAGCAGACCTCCGGGACAGAATTCTTTCTTT CASRPPGQNSFF
NA TRBJ2-7 13 NA TRBV21-1 TGTGTCCAAGGGGGCGGATTCTCCTACGAGCAGTACTTC CVQGGGFSYEQYF
NA TRBJ2-5 15 TRBD2 TRBV7-9 TGTGCCAGCAGCTTGGCGGGACTAGCTTCAGAGACCCAGTACTTC CASSLAGLASETQYF
NA TRBJ2-7 14 NA TRBV5-1 TGCGCCAGCAGCTTGGGAAGCGGGCCCTACGAGCAGTACTTC CASSLGSGPYEQYF
few TRBJ2-7 12 TRBD2 TRBV20-1 TGCAGTGCTAGTAAGGTAGCGGGGGAGCAGTACTTC CSASKVAGEQYF
NA TRBJ2-6 14 NA TRBV29-1 TGCAGCGTTGATAATGCGTCTGGGGCCAACGTCCTGACTTTC CSVDNASGANVLTF
NA TRBJ1-4 13 NA TRBV14 TGTGCCAGCAGCCAAGTTCGTACCGCGGAACTGTTTTTT CASSQVRTAELFF
NA TRBJ1-6 14 TRBD1 TRBV7-9 TGTGCCAGCAGCCCGGGACAGGAAAATTCACCCCTCCACTTT CASSPGQENSPLHF
once TRBJ2-3 14 NA TRBV6-6 TGTGCCAGCAGGCCACAGACGAGCACAGATACGCAGTATTTT CASRPQTSTDTQYF
few TRBJ1-6 15 TRBD1 TRBV2 TGTGCCAGCAGTGAAGAGGGACAGGGTGGTTCACCCCTCCACTTT CASSEEGQGGSPLHF
NA TRBJ1-4 16 NA TRBV4-1 TGCGCCAGCAGCCGCTCGCTCGGGGGGCCTAATGAAAAACTGTTTTTT CASSRSLGGPNEKLFF
once TRBJ2-3 13 NA TRBV4-1 TGCGCCAGCAATCGGGAGCACACAGATACGCAGTATTTT CASNREHTDTQYF
NA TRBJ1-1 15 NA TRBV9 TGTGCCAGCAGCCCCCGTTGGACAGCCAACACTGAAGCTTTCTTT CASSPRWTANTEAFF
NA TRBJ1-5 13 TRBD1 TRBV6-5 TGTGCCAGCAAAGGACAGGGTAATCAGCCCCAGCATTTT CASKGQGNQPQHF
NA TRBJ1-2 13 NA TRBV28 TGTGCCAGCCTCCAGCGGGTTGGGTATGGCTACACCTTC CASLQRVGYGYTF
NA TRBJ1-5 15 NA TRBV5-1 TGCGCCAGCAGCTTGGCCGGGGGGGTTGGTCAGCCCCAGCATTTT CASSLAGGVGQPQHF
NA TRBJ1-3 14 NA TRBV7-9 TGTGCCAGCAGACAACAGGGTTCCGGAAACACCATATATTTT CASRQQGSGNTIYF
few TRBJ1-2 12 NA TRBV29-1 TGCAGCGTGAGGGGGGGAGTCGGTGGCTACACCTTC CSVRGGVGGYTF
once TRBJ2-3 14 TRBD2 TRBV7-2 TGTGCCAGCAGGGTAGCGGGGGGGCGGGATACGCAGTATTTT CASRVAGGRDTQYF
NA TRBJ1-2 14 NA TRBV5-1 TGCGCCAGCAGCGAATTTAGGGGCAGCTATGGCTACACCTTC CASSEFRGSYGYTF
NA TRBJ2-2 14 NA TRBV9 TGTGCCAGTTCAACTACCCCGAACACCGGGGAGCTGTTTTTT CASSTTPNTGELFF
NA TRBJ2-5 13 TRBD2 TRBV19 TGTGCCAGTAGTCGGACTAGCGGGGAGACCCAGTACTTC CASSRTSGETQYF
NA TRBJ2-1 14 TRBD2 TRBV5-1 TGCGCCAGCAGTTCGGGACTAGCCTACAATGAGCAGTTCTTC CASSSGLAYNEQFF
NA TRBJ2-7 14 TRBD1 TRBV5-1 TGCGCCAGCAGCTTGACAGGGGGCCCCTACGAGCAGTACTTC CASSLTGGPYEQYF
NA TRBJ1-1 14 NA TRBV7-9 TGTGCCAGCAGCTTAGATCCCCGGGACACTGAAGCTTTCTTT CASSLDPRDTEAFF
NA TRBJ1-5 12 NA TRBV3-1/TRBV3-2 TGTGCCAGCAGCCAGTCTTATCAGCCCCAGCATTTT CASSQSYQPQHF
once TRBJ2-5 15 TRBD2 TRBV7-9 TGTGCCAGCAGCTTAGGGACTAGCGGCCAAGAGACCCAGTACTTC CASSLGTSGQETQYF
once TRBJ2-5 13 NA TRBV27 TGTGCCAGCAGTCCTCAAGGCCTAGTAACCCAGTACTTC CASSPQGLVTQYF
once TRBJ1-5 16 NA TRBV5-1 TGCGCCAGCAGCTTGGGAACACCCTCTAGCAATCAGCCCCAGCATTTT CASSLGTPSSNQPQHF
NA TRBJ2-4 11 NA TRBV12-3/TRBV12-4 TGTGCCAGCAGCCGCGGGGTCATTCAGTACTTC CASSRGVIQYF
NA TRBJ1-1 13 TRBD1 TRBV29-1 TGCAGCGTTGAAAGAGGGGGCAGCGCTGAAGCTTTCTTT CSVERGGSAEAFF
once TRBJ2-6 12 NA TRBV23-1 TGCGCCATCTACTCTGGGGCCAACGTCCTGACTTTC CAIYSGANVLTF
once TRBJ1-2 12 NA TRBV5-6 TGTGCCAGCAGCCCGACAAGTGGAGGCTACACCTTC CASSPTSGGYTF
NA TRBJ1-1 14 NA TRBV3-1/TRBV3-2 TGTGCCAGCAGCCCCGGCGGGGGCTCGGCTGAAGCTTTCTTT CASSPGGGSAEAFF
NA TRBJ2-7 16 TRBD2 TRBV14 TGTGCCAGCAGCCCAAACCGGGGAGGGAGTAACTACGAGCAGTACTTC CASSPNRGGSNYEQYF
NA TRBJ1-4 13 NA TRBV29-1 TGCAGCGTTGAACTGCGGGAGGGTGAAAAACTGTTTTTT CSVELREGEKLFF
NA TRBJ2-3 12 NA TRBV18 TGTGCCAGCTCACCAGAGGATGATACGCAGTATTTT CASSPEDDTQYF
NA TRBJ1-2 15 NA TRBV5-1 TGCGCCAGCAGCCTCCCCCCCCCAGGGGCTGGTGGCTACACCTTC CASSLPPPGAGGYTF
NA TRBJ2-3 14 TRBD2 TRBV5-1 TGCGCCAGCAGCTGGACTAGCGGAACAGATACGCAGTATTTT CASSWTSGTDTQYF
NA TRBJ2-1 16 TRBD2 TRBV19 TGTGCCAGTAACCCCCGCGGGAGCGGGGTTTGGCATGAGCAGTTCTTC CASNPRGSGVWHEQFF
NA TRBJ1-3 15 NA TRBV5-1 TGCGCCAGCAGGCAATCATCGAGTACCGGAAACACCATATATTTT CASRQSSSTGNTIYF
few TRBJ1-3 15 NA TRBV5-6 TGTGCCAGCAGCTTGGCCGCGAACTCTGGAAACACCATATATTTT CASSLAANSGNTIYF
NA TRBJ1-2 13 TRBD1 TRBV19 TGTGCCAGTTCGGACAGGGGGCTTTATGGCTACACCTTC CASSDRGLYGYTF
NA TRBJ1-2 14 TRBD1 TRBV18 TGTGCCAGCTCACCCACAGGGGGAACGGGGGGCTACACCTTC CASSPTGGTGGYTF
NA TRBJ1-3 13 NA TRBV5-1 TGCGCCAGCAGGTTTCAGGGGGGAAACACCATATATTTT CASRFQGGNTIYF
NA TRBJ1-2 15 NA TRBV3-1/TRBV3-2 TGTGCCAGCAGCCAAGATTCGAACACGAACTATGGCTACACCTTC CASSQDSNTNYGYTF
NA TRBJ1-1 15 TRBD1 TRBV5-1 TGCGCCAGCAGCTCTCGACAGGGATTGAACACTGAAGCTTTCTTT CASSSRQGLNTEAFF
NA TRBJ1-3 15 NA TRBV7-9 TGTGCCAGCAGCGACCCGGGAGAATCGGGAAACACCATATATTTT CASSDPGESGNTIYF
few TRBJ1-1 14 NA TRBV2 TGTGCCAGCAGATTATCGACAGTTAACACTGAAGCTTTCTTT CASRLSTVNTEAFF
NA TRBJ1-6 15 TRBD1 TRBV19 TGTGCCAGTAGCTCCCTGGGACAGGGGAATTCACCCCTCCACTTT CASSSLGQGNSPLHF
NA TRBJ1-2 13 NA TRBV19 TGTGCCAGTAGGGGGACTAATCGCTATGGCTACACCTTC CASRGTNRYGYTF